Sequencing of this T cell receptor beta chain was carried out in a study of graft-versus-host responses after intestinal transplantation. Study in general: Recipients had multivisceral, liver-intestinal, or isolated intestinal transplants. All of the recipients had induction that used anti-thymocyte globulin, then tacrolimus and steroids for around three years. Overall study results and limits: Levels of circulating GvH clones at their peak were associated with early post-transplant HvG declines. Individuals who had graft-donor T cell macrochimerism had allografts that showed high graft-versus-host to host-versus-graft clonal ratios.

The repertoire was sequenced with immunoSEQ multiplex PCR; TCRdb's copy has only in-frame clones and lacks some. The sample records fewer than 95,000 clones, 85% to 95% being singletons. With 3 bases clipped from V and 3 bases from J, the junction kept 3 bases outside the gene matches. The CDR3 spans 13 residues. Germline-derived CDR1 and CDR2 are SGDLS and YYNGEE. Details on this clone: As yet, its antigen is unknown.

The receptor's source is a human donor who was the organ donor for an intestinal transplant. This material consisted of unstimulated CD8+ T cells sorted from spleen or lymph node cells, taken before transplant. The chain is built from TRBV9 and TRBJ2-7; the match to TRBD1 covers 7 bases. CDR3 in amino acids: CASSAGQDYEQYF. The DNA of the CDR3 is TGTGCCAGCAGCGCCGGACAGGACTACGAGCAGTACTTC.